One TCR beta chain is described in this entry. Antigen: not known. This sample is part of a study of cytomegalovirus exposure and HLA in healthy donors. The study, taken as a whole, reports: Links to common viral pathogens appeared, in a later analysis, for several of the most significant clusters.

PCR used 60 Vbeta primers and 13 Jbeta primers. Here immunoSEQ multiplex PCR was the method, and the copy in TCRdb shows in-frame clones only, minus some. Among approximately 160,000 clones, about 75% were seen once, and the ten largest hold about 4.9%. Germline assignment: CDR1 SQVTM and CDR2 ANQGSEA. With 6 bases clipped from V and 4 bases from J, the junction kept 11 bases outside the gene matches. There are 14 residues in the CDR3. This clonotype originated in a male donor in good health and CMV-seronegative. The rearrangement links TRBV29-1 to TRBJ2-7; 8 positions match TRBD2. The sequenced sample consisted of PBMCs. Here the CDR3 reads CSVTSERARYEQYF. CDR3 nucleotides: TGCAGCGTGACTAGCGAGAGGGCCAGATACGAGCAGTACTTC.